This is a list of T cell receptor beta chains from one sample in a study of blood T cell repertoires in COVID-19. Profiling relied on immunoSEQ multiplex PCR, and the TCRdb table lists in-frame clones only, not all of them. The sample lists 50,000 to 75,000 clones; 91% were seen once. The sequenced material came from peripheral blood. The receptors derive from a human donor in a cohort sampled during active COVID-19. Both conserved end residues are part of each CDR3. Each record gives: J gene, V gene, CDR3 protein.

TRBJ1-6,TRBV11-1,CASSSEGYSPLHF
TRBJ2-3,TRBV7-2,CASSSVFTDTQYF
TRBJ1-1,TRBV18,CASSPGSGAAEAFF
TRBJ1-1,TRBV5-1,CASNGDDTEAFF
TRBJ2-1,TRBV4-3,CASSQGLAGWNEQFF
TRBJ1-5,TRBV19,CASSIQGSSNQPQHF
TRBJ2-7,TRBV30,CAWTPGTIYEQYF
TRBJ1-1,TRBV2,CASNTNTEAFF
TRBJ2-3,TRBV9,CASSVGSGGTDTQYF
TRBJ1-2,TRBV27,CASSLQPGVWGYTF
TRBJ1-2,TRBV7-2,CASSLNQGAGYGYTF
TRBJ2-5,TRBV12-3/TRBV12-4,CASSPQETQYF
TRBJ1-5,TRBV5-1,CASSLGSGNQPQHF
TRBJ2-7,TRBV13,CASSLVVSGSKLHEQYF
TRBJ2-5,TRBV18,CASSPGQRETQYF
TRBJ2-3,TRBV7-3,CASSLLTRTDTQYF
TRBJ2-7,TRBV14,CASSQPSAGSYEQYF
TRBJ1-6,TRBV30,CAWKAGTGLYNSPLHF
TRBJ2-7,TRBV5-1,CASRLTGTRSYLNYEQYF
TRBJ2-1,TRBV6-4,CASSDSKLAGMPNEQFF
TRBJ2-3,TRBV20-1,CSASAPSSGGHTQYF
TRBJ2-5,TRBV3-1/TRBV3-2,CASSQKRGPRDREVTMGETQYF
TRBJ2-1,TRBV27,CASSTGLAGGVEQFF
TRBJ1-5,TRBV7-3,CASGSLQGGRQPQHF
TRBJ2-7,TRBV28,CASTTSYEQYF
TRBJ2-5,TRBV24-1,CATSDFGGRDRVVETQYF
TRBJ1-5,TRBV11-3,CASSPLFYSNQPQHF
TRBJ2-3,TRBV19,CASSIVLAATDTQYF
TRBJ2-7,TRBV5-6,CASSLGLAGPEQYF
TRBJ1-1,TRBV9,CASSLQTSMNTEAFF
TRBJ1-5,TRBV30,CAWSSGPLGQPQHF
TRBJ1-4,TRBV19,CASRTAPATNEKLFF
TRBJ2-2,TRBV7-9,CASSLWVGVGTVNTGELFF
TRBJ1-5,TRBV24-1,CATSVAGTGVFNQPQHF
TRBJ2-3,TRBV30,CAWSVLGGSTDTQYF
TRBJ2-7,TRBV2,CASLRRTGSSYEQYF
TRBJ1-3,TRBV6-6,CASSPRQGRPGNTIYF
TRBJ2-7,TRBV30,CAWSGTGMSRYF
TRBJ1-2,TRBV29-1,CSVETAGQVILSNYGYTF
TRBJ2-6,TRBV28,CASSRLDRSGANVLTF
TRBJ1-1,TRBV7-9,CASSSLRQGRVTEAFF
TRBJ2-5,TRBV11-1,CASSLSGRTQYF
TRBJ2-3,TRBV7-3,CASSLNPPGTSGSFRISTDTQYF